A selection of T cell receptor beta chains follows, all from one sample in a study of cytomegalovirus exposure and HLA in healthy donors. Assay used: immunoSEQ multiplex PCR; TCRdb lists only in-frame clones, some missing. The sample carries about 120,000 clones, 89% recorded once. Sequenced sample: PBMCs. The source of these receptors is a woman under 30 in good health and CMV-seronegative. Both conserved end residues are part of each CDR3. A D gene is named only where the DNA matches it firmly. Not all rows give a size; the values are once, few, many and, for expanded clones, a class.

v_gene: TRBV2
d_gene: TRBD1
j_gene: TRBJ1-1
abundance: -
CDR3nt: TGTGCCAGCAGGAGGGGGCTAAACACTGAAGCTTTCTTT
CDR3aa: CASRRGLNTEAFF

v_gene: TRBV18
d_gene: -
j_gene: TRBJ2-1
abundance: once
CDR3nt: TGTGCCAGCTCACCCGTCGGGGGAAACGGCTACAATGAGCAGTTCTTC
CDR3aa: CASSPVGGNGYNEQFF

v_gene: TRBV2
d_gene: TRBD2
j_gene: TRBJ2-3
abundance: -
CDR3nt: TGTGCCAGCAGTGAGGGACTAGCGGGAGGGCCCGCAGATACGCAGTATTTT
CDR3aa: CASSEGLAGGPADTQYF

v_gene: TRBV28
d_gene: -
j_gene: TRBJ1-5
abundance: -
CDR3nt: TGTGCCAGCAGTCCCGACGCAACTCGGGGGGCCCAGCATTTT
CDR3aa: CASSPDATRGAQHF

v_gene: TRBV6-5
d_gene: -
j_gene: TRBJ2-6
abundance: -
CDR3nt: TGTGCCAGCAAAAAACGGGGTGCTGGGGCCAACGTCCTGACTTTC
CDR3aa: CASKKRGAGANVLTF

v_gene: TRBV9
d_gene: TRBD1
j_gene: TRBJ1-3
abundance: few
CDR3nt: TGTGCCAGTGGGACAGCCGATGCCACCATATATTTT
CDR3aa: CASGTADATIYF

v_gene: TRBV28
d_gene: -
j_gene: TRBJ1-5
abundance: once
CDR3nt: TGTGCCAGCCGAGCTAAACTCAGGCCACAGCCCCAGCATTTT
CDR3aa: CASRAKLRPQPQHF

v_gene: TRBV7-2
d_gene: -
j_gene: TRBJ1-2
abundance: -
CDR3nt: TGTGCCAGCAGCTCCTATACAGCGGAGGGTGGCTACACCTTC
CDR3aa: CASSSYTAEGGYTF

v_gene: TRBV2
d_gene: -
j_gene: TRBJ2-2
abundance: -
CDR3nt: TGTGCCAGCGGGTCGGGCGGGGTTAACACCGGGGAGCTGTTTTTT
CDR3aa: CASGSGGVNTGELFF

v_gene: TRBV11-2
d_gene: -
j_gene: TRBJ2-3
abundance: -
CDR3nt: TGTGCCAGCAGCTTAGCAGGGGAAGTGACAGATACGCAGTATTTT
CDR3aa: CASSLAGEVTDTQYF

v_gene: TRBV7-8
d_gene: TRBD1
j_gene: TRBJ1-1
abundance: -
CDR3nt: TGTGCCAGCAGCTTCCCGACAGGGAGCACTGAAGCTTTCTTT
CDR3aa: CASSFPTGSTEAFF

v_gene: TRBV7-9
d_gene: -
j_gene: TRBJ1-2
abundance: few
CDR3nt: TGTGCCAGCAGCTTATACCCAGCGGCTGGCTACACCTTC
CDR3aa: CASSLYPAAGYTF

v_gene: TRBV19
d_gene: TRBD2
j_gene: TRBJ2-2
abundance: -
CDR3nt: TGTGCCAGTAGTATCTCCAGGGAGGGAACCGGGGAGCTGTTTTTT
CDR3aa: CASSISREGTGELFF

v_gene: TRBV18
d_gene: TRBD1
j_gene: TRBJ1-5
abundance: -
CDR3nt: TGTGCCAGCTCCCCCGACAGGGCTCCGCGGAGCAATCAGCCCCAGCATTTT
CDR3aa: CASSPDRAPRSNQPQHF

v_gene: TRBV6-5
d_gene: TRBD1
j_gene: TRBJ2-7
abundance: once
CDR3nt: TGTGCCAGCAGACCCGGGACAGGGGGCTCCTACGAGCAGTACTTC
CDR3aa: CASRPGTGGSYEQYF

v_gene: TRBV6-4
d_gene: -
j_gene: TRBJ1-1
abundance: medium-sized
CDR3nt: TGTGCCAGCAGTGACTCGTCAGACAAGAACACTGAAGCTTTCTTT
CDR3aa: CASSDSSDKNTEAFF

v_gene: TRBV29-1
d_gene: -
j_gene: TRBJ1-1
abundance: -
CDR3nt: TGCAGCGTTTGGCATACTGAAGCTTTCTTT
CDR3aa: CSVWHTEAFF

v_gene: TRBV18
d_gene: -
j_gene: TRBJ1-6
abundance: -
CDR3nt: TGTGCCAGCTCATTCTCATCGAGCTCCTATAATTCACCCCTCCACTTT
CDR3aa: CASSFSSSSYNSPLHF

v_gene: TRBV19
d_gene: TRBD1
j_gene: TRBJ2-7
abundance: -
CDR3nt: TGTGCCAGTACCGCCACAGGGACAGGACAAAACCGCGAGCAGTACTTC
CDR3aa: CASTATGTGQNREQYF

v_gene: TRBV14
d_gene: TRBD2
j_gene: TRBJ2-7
abundance: -
CDR3nt: TGTGCCAGCAGCCAAATTCAGACTAGCGGGAGGACATCCTACGAGCAGTACTTC
CDR3aa: CASSQIQTSGRTSYEQYF

v_gene: TRBV28
d_gene: TRBD1
j_gene: TRBJ1-1
abundance: -
CDR3nt: TGTGCCGAACAGGGGGACACTGAAGCTTTCTTT
CDR3aa: CAEQGDTEAFF

v_gene: TRBV25-1
d_gene: TRBD2
j_gene: TRBJ2-1
abundance: -
CDR3nt: TGTGCCAGCAACATAGCGGGGCCCTACAATGAGCAGTTCTTC
CDR3aa: CASNIAGPYNEQFF

v_gene: TRBV6-5
d_gene: -
j_gene: TRBJ1-1
abundance: -
CDR3nt: TGTGCCAGCAGTTACTTACGAGGGAACACTGAAGCTTTCTTT
CDR3aa: CASSYLRGNTEAFF

v_gene: TRBV5-4
d_gene: -
j_gene: TRBJ1-2
abundance: few
CDR3nt: TGTGCCTATTTAGCTAACTATGGCTACACCTTC
CDR3aa: CAYLANYGYTF

v_gene: TRBV7-2
d_gene: -
j_gene: TRBJ1-1
abundance: few
CDR3nt: TGTGCCAGCAGCCCCCCCGTAATCACTGAAGCTTTCTTT
CDR3aa: CASSPPVITEAFF

v_gene: TRBV27
d_gene: -
j_gene: TRBJ2-1
abundance: -
CDR3nt: TGTGCCAGCAGTTTAAGGGGTGTGAATGAGCAGTTCTTC
CDR3aa: CASSLRGVNEQFF

v_gene: TRBV2
d_gene: TRBD2
j_gene: TRBJ2-1
abundance: -
CDR3nt: TGTGCCAGCAGCGACGGGACTAGTAACTACAATGAGCAGTTCTTC
CDR3aa: CASSDGTSNYNEQFF

v_gene: TRBV11-2
d_gene: TRBD2
j_gene: TRBJ2-1
abundance: -
CDR3nt: TGTGCCAGCAGCCCACAGCGGGGGGGCCGGAGTGAGCAGTTCTTC
CDR3aa: CASSPQRGGRSEQFF

v_gene: TRBV28
d_gene: -
j_gene: TRBJ1-2
abundance: -
CDR3nt: TGTGCCAGCAGTTACACGGGGGTAACAAGCTACACCTTC
CDR3aa: CASSYTGVTSYTF

v_gene: TRBV2
d_gene: -
j_gene: TRBJ2-1
abundance: -
CDR3nt: TGTGCCAGCAGCTCCGCCTCTGAGGAGCAGTTCTTC
CDR3aa: CASSSASEEQFF

v_gene: TRBV9
d_gene: -
j_gene: TRBJ1-3
abundance: -
CDR3nt: TGTGCCAGCAGCGTAGGGGAAGGGGTTAACACCATATATTTT
CDR3aa: CASSVGEGVNTIYF

v_gene: TRBV28
d_gene: -
j_gene: TRBJ1-5
abundance: -
CDR3nt: TGTGCCAGCAGTTTGGGAGGGTCCAATCAGCCCCAGCATTTT
CDR3aa: CASSLGGSNQPQHF

v_gene: TRBV7-6
d_gene: -
j_gene: TRBJ2-1
abundance: -
CDR3nt: TGTGCCAGCAGCTTAGTCCCGGCTAGTGGATACAATGAGCAGTTCTTC
CDR3aa: CASSLVPASGYNEQFF

v_gene: TRBV18
d_gene: -
j_gene: TRBJ1-1
abundance: -
CDR3nt: TGTGCCAGCTCAGTTTCAGAGAACACTGAAGCTTTCTTT
CDR3aa: CASSVSENTEAFF

v_gene: TRBV6-1
d_gene: -
j_gene: TRBJ1-3
abundance: -
CDR3nt: TGTGCCAGCAGTGAAGGGGTAGGGGGATCTGGAAACACCATATATTTT
CDR3aa: CASSEGVGGSGNTIYF

v_gene: TRBV7-9
d_gene: -
j_gene: TRBJ2-1
abundance: -
CDR3nt: TGTGCCAGCAGCTTAGTAGCAGGGTGGGCCGGCAACAATGAGCAGTTCTTC
CDR3aa: CASSLVAGWAGNNEQFF

v_gene: TRBV29-1
d_gene: TRBD1
j_gene: TRBJ2-1
abundance: few
CDR3nt: TGCAGCGCCCGGACAGGGGGTCTCAATGAGCAGTTCTTC
CDR3aa: CSARTGGLNEQFF

v_gene: TRBV2
d_gene: -
j_gene: TRBJ1-2
abundance: -
CDR3nt: TGTGCCAGCAGTGGGACGAACAGGGCAGACTCTGGCTACACCTTC
CDR3aa: CASSGTNRADSGYTF

v_gene: TRBV19
d_gene: -
j_gene: TRBJ1-5
abundance: few
CDR3nt: TGTGCCAGTAGTTGGACGGGGAATCAGCCCCAGCATTTT
CDR3aa: CASSWTGNQPQHF

v_gene: TRBV9
d_gene: -
j_gene: TRBJ2-1
abundance: -
CDR3nt: TGTGCCAGCAGCGCGGGTGGGGGCAGCCACAATGAGCAGTTCTTC
CDR3aa: CASSAGGGSHNEQFF